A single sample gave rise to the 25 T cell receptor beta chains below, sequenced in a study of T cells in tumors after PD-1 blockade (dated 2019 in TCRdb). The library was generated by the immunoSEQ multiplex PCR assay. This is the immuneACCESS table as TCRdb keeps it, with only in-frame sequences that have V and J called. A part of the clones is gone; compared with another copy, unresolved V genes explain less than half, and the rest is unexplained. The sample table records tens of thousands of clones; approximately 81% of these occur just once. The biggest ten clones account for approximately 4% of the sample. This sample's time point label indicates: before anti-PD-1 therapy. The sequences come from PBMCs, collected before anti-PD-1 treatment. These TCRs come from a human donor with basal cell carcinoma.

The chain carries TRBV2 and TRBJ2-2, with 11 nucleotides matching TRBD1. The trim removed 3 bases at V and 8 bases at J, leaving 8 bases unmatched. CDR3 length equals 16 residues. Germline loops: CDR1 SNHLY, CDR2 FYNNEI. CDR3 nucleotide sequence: TGTGCCAGCAGTGACCCTGGGACAGGGGGTGAGGGGGAGCTGTTTTTT. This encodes CASSDPGTGGEGELFF.

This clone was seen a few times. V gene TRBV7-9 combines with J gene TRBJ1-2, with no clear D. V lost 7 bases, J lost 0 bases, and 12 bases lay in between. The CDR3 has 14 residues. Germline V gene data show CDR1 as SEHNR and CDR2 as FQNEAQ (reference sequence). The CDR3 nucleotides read TGTGCCAGCAACAATCCCGGGACTAACTATGGCTACACCTTC. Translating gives CASNNPGTNYGYTF.

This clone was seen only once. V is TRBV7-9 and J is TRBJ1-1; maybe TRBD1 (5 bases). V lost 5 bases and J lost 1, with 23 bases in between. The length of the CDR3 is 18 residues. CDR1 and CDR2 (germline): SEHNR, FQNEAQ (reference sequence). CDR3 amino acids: CASSLTPQGGVANTEAFF. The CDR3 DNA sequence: TGTGCCAGCAGCCTAACCCCCCAGGGTGGAGTGGCGAACACTGAAGCTTTCTTT.

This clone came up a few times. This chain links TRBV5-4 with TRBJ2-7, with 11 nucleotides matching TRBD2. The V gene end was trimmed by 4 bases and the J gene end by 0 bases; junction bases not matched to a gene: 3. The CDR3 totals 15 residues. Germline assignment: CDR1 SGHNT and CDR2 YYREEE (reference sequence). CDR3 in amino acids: CASSISGGASYEQYF. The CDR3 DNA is TGTGCCAGCAGCATTAGCGGGGGGGCCTCCTACGAGCAGTACTTC.

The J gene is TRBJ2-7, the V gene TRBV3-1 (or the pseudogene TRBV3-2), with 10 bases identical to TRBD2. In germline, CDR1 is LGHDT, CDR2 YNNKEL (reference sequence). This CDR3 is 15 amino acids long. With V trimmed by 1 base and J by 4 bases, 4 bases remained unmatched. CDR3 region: CASSQASGGAYEQYF. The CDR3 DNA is TGTGCCAGCAGCCAAGCGAGCGGGGGGGCTTACGAGCAGTACTTC.

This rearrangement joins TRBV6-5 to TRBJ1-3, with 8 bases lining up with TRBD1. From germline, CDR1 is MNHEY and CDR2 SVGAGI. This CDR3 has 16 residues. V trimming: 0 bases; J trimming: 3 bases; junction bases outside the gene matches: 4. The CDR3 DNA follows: TGTGCCAGCAGTTACTCGATAGGGACAGGTGGAAACACCATATATTTT. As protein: CASSYSIGTGGNTIYF.

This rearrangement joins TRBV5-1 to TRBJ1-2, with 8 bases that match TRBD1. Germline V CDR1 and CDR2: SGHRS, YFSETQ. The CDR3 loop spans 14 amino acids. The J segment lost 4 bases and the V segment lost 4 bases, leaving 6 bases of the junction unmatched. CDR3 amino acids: CASSLGQGAYGYTF. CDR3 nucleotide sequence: TGCGCCAGCAGCCTCGGCCAGGGGGCCTATGGCTACACCTTC.

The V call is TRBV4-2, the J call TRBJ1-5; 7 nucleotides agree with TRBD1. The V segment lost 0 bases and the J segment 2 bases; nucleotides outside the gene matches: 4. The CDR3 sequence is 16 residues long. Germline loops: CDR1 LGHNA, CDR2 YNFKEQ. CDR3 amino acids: CASSQERGGGNQPQHF. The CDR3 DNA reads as TGTGCCAGCAGCCAAGAAAGAGGGGGCGGCAATCAGCCCCAGCATTTT.

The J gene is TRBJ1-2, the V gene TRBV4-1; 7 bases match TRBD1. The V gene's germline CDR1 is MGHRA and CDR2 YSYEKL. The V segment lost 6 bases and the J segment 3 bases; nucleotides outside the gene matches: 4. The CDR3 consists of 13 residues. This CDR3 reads CASRGTVYYGYTF. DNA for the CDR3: TGCGCCAGCAGAGGGACAGTTTACTATGGCTACACCTTC.

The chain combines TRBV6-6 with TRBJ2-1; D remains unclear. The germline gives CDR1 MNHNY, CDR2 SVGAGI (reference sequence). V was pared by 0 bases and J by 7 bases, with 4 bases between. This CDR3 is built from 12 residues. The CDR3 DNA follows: TGTGCCAGCAGTTACTCGAAGAATGAGCAGTTCTTC. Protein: CASSYSKNEQFF.

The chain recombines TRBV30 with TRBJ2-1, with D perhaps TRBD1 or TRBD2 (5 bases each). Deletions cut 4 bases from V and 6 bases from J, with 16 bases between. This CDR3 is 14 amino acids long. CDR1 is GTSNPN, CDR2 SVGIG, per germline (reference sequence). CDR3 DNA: TGTGCCTGGAACTTGAGAGGGGTCTTCAATGAGCAGTTCTTC. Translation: CAWNLRGVFNEQFF.

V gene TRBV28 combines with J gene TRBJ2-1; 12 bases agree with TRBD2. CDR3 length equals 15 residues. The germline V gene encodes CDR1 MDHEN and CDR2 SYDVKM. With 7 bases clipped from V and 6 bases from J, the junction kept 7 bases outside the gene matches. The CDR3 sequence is CASTSGGAEINEQFF. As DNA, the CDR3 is TGTGCCAGCACTAGCGGGGGGGCGGAAATCAATGAGCAGTTCTTC.

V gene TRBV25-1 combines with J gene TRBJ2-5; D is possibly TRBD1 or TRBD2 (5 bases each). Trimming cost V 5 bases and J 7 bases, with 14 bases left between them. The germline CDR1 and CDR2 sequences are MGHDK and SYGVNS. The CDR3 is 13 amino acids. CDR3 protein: CASSPGERGTQYF. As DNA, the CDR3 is TGTGCCAGCAGTCCTGGGGAGAGGGGGACCCAGTACTTC.

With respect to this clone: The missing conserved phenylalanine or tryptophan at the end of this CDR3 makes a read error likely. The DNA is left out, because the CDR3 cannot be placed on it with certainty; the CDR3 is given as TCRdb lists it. CDR3 sequence reads: CASMKTGDPTSSTY. The rearrangement joins TRBV7-2 to TRBJ2-7; whether TRBD1, the table's D call, matches the DNA was not checked. The CDR3 length equals 14 residues, ends included. The germline V gene encodes CDR1 SGHTA and CDR2 FQGNSA.

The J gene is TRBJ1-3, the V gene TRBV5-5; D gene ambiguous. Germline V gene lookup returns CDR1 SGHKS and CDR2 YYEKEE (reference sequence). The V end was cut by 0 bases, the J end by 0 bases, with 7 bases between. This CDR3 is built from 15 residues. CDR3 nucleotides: TGTGCCAGCAGCTTGGAGGTCAACTCTGGAAACACCATATATTTT. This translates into CASSLEVNSGNTIYF. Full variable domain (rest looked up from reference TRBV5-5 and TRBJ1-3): DAGVTQSPTHLIKTRGQQVTLRCSPISGHKSVSWYQQVLGQGPQFIFQYYEKEERGRGNFPDRFSARQFPNYSSELNVNALLLGDSALYLCASSLEVNSGNTIYFGEGSWLTVV.

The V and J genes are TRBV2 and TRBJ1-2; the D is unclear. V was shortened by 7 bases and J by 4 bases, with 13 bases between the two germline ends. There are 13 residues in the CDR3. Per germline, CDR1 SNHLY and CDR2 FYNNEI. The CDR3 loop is CASKLDRSYGYTF. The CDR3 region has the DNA TGTGCCAGCAAGTTAGACCGGTCCTATGGCTACACCTTC. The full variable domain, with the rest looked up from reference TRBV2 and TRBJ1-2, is EPEVTQTPSHQVTQMGQEVILRCVPISNHLYFYWYRQILGQKVEFLVSFYNNEISEKSEIFDDQFSVERPDGSNFTLKIRSTKLEDSAMYFCASKLDRSYGYTFGSGTRLTVV.

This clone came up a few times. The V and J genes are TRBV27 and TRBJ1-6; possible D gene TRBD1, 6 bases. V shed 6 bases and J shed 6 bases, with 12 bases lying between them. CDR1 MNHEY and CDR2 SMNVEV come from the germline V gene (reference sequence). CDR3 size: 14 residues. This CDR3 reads CASRGGLFNSPLHF. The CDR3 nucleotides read TGTGCCAGCAGAGGGGGGTTGTTTAATTCACCCCTCCACTTT.

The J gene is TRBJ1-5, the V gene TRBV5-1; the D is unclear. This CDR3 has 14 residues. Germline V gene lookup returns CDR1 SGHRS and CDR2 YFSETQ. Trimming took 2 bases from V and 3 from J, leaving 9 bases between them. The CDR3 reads CASSFDGYNQPQHF. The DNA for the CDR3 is TGCGCCAGCAGCTTTGACGGATACAATCAGCCCCAGCATTTT.

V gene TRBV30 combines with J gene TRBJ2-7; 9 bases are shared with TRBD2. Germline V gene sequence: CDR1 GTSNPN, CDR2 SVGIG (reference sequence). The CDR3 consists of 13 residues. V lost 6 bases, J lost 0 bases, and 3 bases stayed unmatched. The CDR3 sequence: CACAGGSSYEQYF. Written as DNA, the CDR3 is TGTGCCTGCGCGGGGGGGAGCTCCTACGAGCAGTACTTC.

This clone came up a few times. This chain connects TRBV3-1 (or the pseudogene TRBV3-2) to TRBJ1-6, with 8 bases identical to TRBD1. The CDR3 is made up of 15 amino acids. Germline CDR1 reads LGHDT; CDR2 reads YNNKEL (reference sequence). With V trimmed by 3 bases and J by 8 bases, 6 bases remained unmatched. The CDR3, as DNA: TGTGCCAGCAGCCATGTACAGGGGGGGCATTCACCCCTCCACTTT. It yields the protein CASSHVQGGHSPLHF.

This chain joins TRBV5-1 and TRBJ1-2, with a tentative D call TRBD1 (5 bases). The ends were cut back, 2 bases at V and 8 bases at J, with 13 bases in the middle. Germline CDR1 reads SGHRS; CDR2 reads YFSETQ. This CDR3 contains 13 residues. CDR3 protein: CASSFEGLGGYTF. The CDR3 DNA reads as TGCGCCAGCAGCTTCGAGGGGTTAGGGGGCTACACCTTC.

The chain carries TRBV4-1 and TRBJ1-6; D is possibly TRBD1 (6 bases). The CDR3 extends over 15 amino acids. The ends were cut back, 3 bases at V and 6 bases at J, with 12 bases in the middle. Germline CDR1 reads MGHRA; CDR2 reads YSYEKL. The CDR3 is CASSHPAGVNSPLHF. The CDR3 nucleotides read TGCGCCAGCAGCCACCCCGCAGGGGTTAATTCACCCCTCCACTTT.

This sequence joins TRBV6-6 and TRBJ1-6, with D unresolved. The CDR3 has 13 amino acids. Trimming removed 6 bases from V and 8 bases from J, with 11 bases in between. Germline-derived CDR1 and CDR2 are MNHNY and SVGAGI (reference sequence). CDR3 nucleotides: TGTGCCAGCAGCCCCCCTACGGATTCACCCCTCCACTTT. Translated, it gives CASSPPTDSPLHF.

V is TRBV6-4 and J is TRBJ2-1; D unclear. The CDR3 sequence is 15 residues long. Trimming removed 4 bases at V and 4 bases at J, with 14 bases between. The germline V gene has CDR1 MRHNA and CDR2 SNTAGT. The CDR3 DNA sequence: TGTGCCAGCAGTGTAGAACTGGGATCTTACAATGAGCAGTTCTTC. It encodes CASSVELGSYNEQFF.

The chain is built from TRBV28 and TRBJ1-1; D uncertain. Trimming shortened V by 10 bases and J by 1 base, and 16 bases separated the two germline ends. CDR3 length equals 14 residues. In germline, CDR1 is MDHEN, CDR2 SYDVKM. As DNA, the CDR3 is TGTGCCATCTCAGGCCCCCTTAGGAACACTGAAGCTTTCTTT. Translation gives CAISGPLRNTEAFF. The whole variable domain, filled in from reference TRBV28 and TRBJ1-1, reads DVKVTQSSRYLVKRTGEKVFLECVQDMDHENMFWYRQDPGLGLRLIYFSYDVKMKEKGDIPEGYSVSREKKERFSLILESASTNQTSMYLCAISGPLRNTEAFFGQGTRLTVV.